The 3 T cell receptor beta chains presented below share a single source sample, sequenced in a study of CD8 T cells in Susac syndrome. Reverse transcription of roughly 0.45 to 1 ug RNA was performed with random hexamers. TCRdb redid the calling of the immunoSEQ multiplex PCR reads with MiXCR, one entry per CDR3 protein. The table includes some 170,000 distinct CDR3 sequences, roughly 94% detected once. Material: CD4+ T cells from PBMCs. The receptors originated from a human donor with Susac syndrome.

The gene calls are TRBV20-1 and TRBJ1-2; TRBD1 matches at 8 bases. Trimming took 6 bases from V and 7 from J; bases not matched to a gene: 4. The CDR3 has 11 residues. Per the germline V gene, CDR1 is DFQATT and CDR2 is SNEGSKA (reference sequence). The CDR3 region has the DNA TGCAGTGCAGCACAGGGGGTTGGCTACACCTTC. It translates to CSAAQGVGYTF.

The V gene is TRBV6-2 or TRBV6-3, the J gene TRBJ1-5; D remains ambiguous. Germline V lookup: CDR1 MNHEY, CDR2 SVGEGT. The CDR3 extends over 14 amino acids. Trimming stripped 0 bases from V and 5 bases from J, with 8 bases between. The CDR3 reads CASSYSAAYQPQHF. For the CDR3, the DNA is TGTGCCAGCAGTTACTCAGCGGCATATCAGCCCCAGCATTTT.

The gene calls are TRBV5-1 and TRBJ2-3; D is ambiguous. V was shortened by 0 bases and J by 4 bases, with 12 bases between the two germline ends. There are 15 residues in the CDR3. Germline CDR1 SGHRS, CDR2 YFSETQ. The CDR3 DNA sequence: TGCGCCAGCAGCTTGGCGACCCCGGGCGCAGATACGCAGTATTTT. This encodes CASSLATPGADTQYF.